Presented here are 21 T cell receptor beta chains from one specimen sequenced in a study of breast tumors, draining lymph nodes, adjacent tissues. TCRdb re-analysed the multiplex PCR reads in MiXCR, keeping a single row per CDR3 protein. The sample includes 290,000 or so distinct CDR3 sequences, roughly 31% of them seen just once. Axillary draining lymph nodes of breast cancer patients supplied the node samples. Material: axillary lymph node tissue. The receptors stem from a female donor with breast cancer. Some clones in this sample may be carry-over from other donors' samples.

This clonotype was recorded many times. The chain combines TRBV7-2 with TRBJ2-7; D is undetermined. CDR1 SGHTA and CDR2 FQGNSA come from the germline V gene. The length of the CDR3 is 15 residues. The V end lost 5 bases, the J end lost 4 bases, and 18 bases lay between the germline ends. CDR3 region: CASSPHRPGQYEQYF. CDR3 DNA sequence: TGTGCCAGCAGCCCACACCGTCCAGGTCAATACGAGCAGTACTTC.

The chain recombines TRBV6-5 with TRBJ2-5; possibly TRBD1 or TRBD2 for D (6 bases each). Germline CDR1 reads MNHEY; CDR2 reads SVGAGI. Trimming removed 0 bases from V and 2 bases from J, with 22 bases in between. The CDR3 is 19 amino acids. CDR3 protein: CASSYSISGDTKGQETQYF. CDR3 DNA sequence: TGTGCCAGCAGTTACTCGATATCGGGGGACACTAAAGGGCAAGAGACCCAGTACTTC.

This clonotype was detected a few times. V usage is TRBV3-1 and J usage is TRBJ2-7; D is unclear. This CDR3 is 14 amino acids long. From germline, CDR1 is LGHDT and CDR2 YNNKEL (reference sequence). V was cut by 1 base and J by 4 bases, with 11 bases left in between. The CDR3 reads CASSQGFGAYEQYF. The CDR3 DNA reads as TGTGCCAGCAGCCAAGGTTTCGGAGCTTACGAGCAGTACTTC.

This clonotype occurred a few times. No conserved phenylalanine or tryptophan is present at the end of the CDR3, so a read error is the likely explanation. The genes are TRBV19 and TRBJ2-5, with D perhaps TRBD2 (5 bases). This CDR3 has 16 amino acids. Deletions cut 3 bases from V and 4 bases from J, with 18 bases between. Germline V gene sequence: CDR1 LNHDA, CDR2 SQIVND (reference sequence). CDR3 region: CASSIPAGLTRETQYS. As DNA, the CDR3 is TGTGCCAGTAGTATCCCAGCCGGACTGACACGAGAGACCCAGTACTCC.

This clonotype was seen only once. A much larger clonotype is one base distant, so this may be a read error. The V gene is TRBV12-3 or TRBV12-4, the J gene TRBJ2-5; TRBD1 agrees at 11 bases. The CDR3 is 15 amino acids. V dropped 3 bases and J dropped 5; count of bases not matched to a gene: 5. CDR3 in DNA: TGTGCCAGCAGTTTCGAGGGACAGGGGGTGGAGACCCAGTACTTC. Protein sequence: CASSFEGQGVETQYF.

This clonotype came up a few times. One base away lies a much larger clone, so this may be a sequencing read error. The chain links TRBV9 to TRBJ2-6; maybe TRBD1 (5 bases). The germline gives CDR1 SGDLS, CDR2 YYNGEE. The CDR3 contains 16 residues. Written as DNA, the CDR3 is TGTGCCAGCAGCGCAAATTGGGGCTCTGGGGCCAACGCCCTGACTTTC. Translated: CASSANWGSGANALTF.

About this clonotype itself: A much larger clone differs from this one at a single base, so this may be a read error. This chain connects TRBV12-5 to TRBJ2-2; 9 positions agree with TRBD1. The CDR3 is made up of 17 amino acids. Germline CDR1 and CDR2: LGHNT and FRNRAP. CDR3 coding DNA: TGTGCCAGCAGGCAACAGGGGGCGAGGGGGAACGCCGGGGAGCTGTTTTTT. Translating it yields CASRQQGARGNAGELFF.

With regard to this clonotype: A much larger clone is a single base away; this may be a read error. This sequence joins TRBV5-1 and TRBJ2-5; TRBD1 matches 7 bases. CDR1 is SGHRS and CDR2 is YFSETQ in the germline V gene. The CDR3 has 14 residues. For the CDR3, the DNA is TGCGCCAGCAGCCAGAGGGGGCGTGAAGAGGCCCAGTACTTC. Translating gives CASSQRGREEAQYF.

Turning to this clonotype: A much larger clone sits a single nucleotide away, making a read error possible. The chain uses TRBV3-1 and TRBJ2-5; 7 nucleotides match TRBD1. The CDR3 totals 13 residues. Germline V gene lookup returns CDR1 LGHDT and CDR2 YNNKEL (reference sequence). The CDR3: CGSSPYRGETQYF. CDR3 sequence (DNA): TGTGGCAGCAGCCCCTACAGGGGAGAGACCCAGTACTTC.

The table lists this clonotype with many counts. The chain is built from TRBV4-1 and TRBJ2-7; D ambiguous. Trimming left V 4 bases short and J 2 bases short, with 15 bases between. CDR3 size: 15 residues. Germline assignment: CDR1 MGHRA and CDR2 YSYEKL. The CDR3 reads CASSPTLPGAYEQYF. In nucleotides, the CDR3 is TGCGCCAGCAGCCCCACTCTTCCTGGGGCCTACGAGCAGTACTTC.

Comment on this clonotype: This may be a read error, as it is one base from a much larger clone. The V and J genes are TRBV6-6 and TRBJ2-7; 9 nucleotides match TRBD2. Germline CDR1 and CDR2: MNHNY and SVGAGI (reference sequence). This CDR3 is 15 amino acids long. CDR3 protein: CASSLRTAGLAKQHF. DNA of the CDR3: TGTGCCAGCAGTCTTAGGACCGCGGGACTAGCCAAGCAGCACTTC.

In this sample, this clonotype turned up a few times. Possible read error: a much larger clone is one base away. The chain recombines TRBV10-3 with TRBJ2-5, with 7 nucleotides matching TRBD1. Germline V gives CDR1 ENHRY, CDR2 SYGVKD. The CDR3 covers 17 residues. The CDR3 region is CAFSDPLTTGIGETQYF. The CDR3 DNA follows: TGTGCCTTCAGTGACCCTCTAACGACAGGGATCGGAGAGACCCAGTACTTC.

This clonotype was seen at least ten times. The chain is built from TRBV5-1 and TRBJ2-1; no definite D call. CDR3 length: 16 residues. Per the germline V gene, CDR1 is SGHRS and CDR2 is YFSETQ. Trimming stripped 0 bases from V and 0 bases from J, with 10 bases between. CDR3 DNA sequence: TGCGCCAGCAGCTTGGTTTCCGCTGACTCCTACAATGAGCAGTTCTTC. Translating gives CASSLVSADSYNEQFF.

The chain employs TRBV9 and TRBJ2-1, with 7 bases lining up with TRBD1. From germline, CDR1 is SGDLS and CDR2 YYNGEE. The ends lost 3 bases at V and 4 bases at J; junction bases unmatched: 4. This CDR3 spans 14 amino acids. CDR3 bases: TGTGCCAGCAGCGGGGGACAGCCTTACAATGAGCAGTTCTTC. Its protein is CASSGGQPYNEQFF.

Many counts were recorded for this clonotype. The chain has TRBV13 and TRBJ2-2, with a tentative D call TRBD2 (5 bases). Germline V gene sequence: CDR1 PRHDT, CDR2 FYEKMQ (reference sequence). The V end lost 2 bases, the J end lost 1 base, and 11 bases lay between the germline ends. The CDR3 extends over 16 amino acids. CDR3 nucleotides: TGTGCCAGCAGCTTAAGAGCGGTGGGGAACACCGGGGAGCTGTTTTTT. As protein: CASSLRAVGNTGELFF.

Of note for this clonotype: Lacking the conserved final phenylalanine or tryptophan, this CDR3 likely reflects a read error. J is TRBJ2-2 and V is TRBV11-2; D is unresolved. V dropped 5 bases and J dropped 6 bases, with 22 bases sitting between them. Germline V gene data show CDR1 as SGHAT and CDR2 as FQNNGV. The CDR3 contains 17 residues. The CDR3: CASSRSFGTGGAGELFS. In DNA form, the CDR3 reads TGTGCCAGCAGCAGGAGCTTTGGCACCGGCGGAGCCGGGGAGCTGTTTTCT.

This clonotype has at least ten counts. The chain couples TRBV24-1 to TRBJ1-5; D is uncertain. The CDR3 is 13 amino acids. Trimming shortened V by 3 bases and J by 7 bases, and 9 bases separated the two germline ends. Germline V gene lookup returns CDR1 KGHDR and CDR2 SFDVKD. This chain's CDR3 is CATSDRSTQPQHF. The CDR3 nucleotides are TGTGCCACCAGTGATCGCAGCACGCAGCCCCAGCATTTT.

This clonotype appeared many times. The chain employs TRBV5-6 and TRBJ2-5, with 8 bases fitting TRBD2. CDR3 length: 16 amino acids. The germline gives CDR1 SGHDT, CDR2 YYEEEE. Losses at the gene ends were 4 bases for V and 4 bases for J; bases not matched to a gene: 12. The CDR3 nucleotides read TGTGCCAGCAGCCACCGACAAGCGGGAGATGCAGAGACCCAGTACTTC. Amino acid sequence: CASSHRQAGDAETQYF.

This clonotype was seen at least ten times. This chain joins TRBV7-3 and TRBJ2-3; 10 nucleotides agree with TRBD2. With V trimmed by 5 bases and J by 6 bases, 5 bases remained unmatched. The CDR3 consists of 14 residues. CDR1 is SGHTA, CDR2 FQGTGA, per germline. CDR3 loop: CASSLAGAHDTQYF. CDR3 sequence (DNA): TGTGCCAGCAGCCTAGCGGGAGCCCACGATACGCAGTATTTT.

This clonotype was detected ten times or more. This chain uses TRBV15 with TRBJ1-4; TRBD1 might be the D (5 bases). This CDR3 region has 12 residues. CDR1 LNHNV and CDR2 YYDKDF come from the germline V gene (reference sequence). Trimming shortened V by 3 bases and J by 14 bases, and 13 bases separated the two germline ends. CDR3 in amino acids: CATSRRGGLLFF. CDR3 nucleotides: TGTGCCACCAGCAGGAGGGGAGGCCTCCTGTTTTTT.

As for this clonotype: With a much larger clone just one base away, this may be a read error. V usage is TRBV20-1 and J usage is TRBJ2-7, with 7 positions matching TRBD1. Trimming cost V 6 bases and J 6 bases; bases outside gene matches: 14. CDR1 and CDR2 (germline): DFQATT, SNEGSKA (reference sequence). The length of the CDR3 is 14 residues. As DNA, the CDR3 is TGCAGTGCCCGCCTGACAGGGACAGAGGCCGAGCAGTACTTC. Amino acids: CSARLTGTEAEQYF.